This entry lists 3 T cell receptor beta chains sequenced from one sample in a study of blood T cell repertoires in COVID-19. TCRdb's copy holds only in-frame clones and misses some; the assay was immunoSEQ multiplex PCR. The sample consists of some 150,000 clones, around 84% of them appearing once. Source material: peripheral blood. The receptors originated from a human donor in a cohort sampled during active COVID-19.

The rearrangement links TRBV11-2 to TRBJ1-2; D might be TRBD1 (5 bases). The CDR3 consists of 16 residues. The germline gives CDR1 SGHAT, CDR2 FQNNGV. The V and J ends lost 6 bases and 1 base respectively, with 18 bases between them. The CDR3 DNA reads TGTGCCAGCAGACGTGCGGGGCTAGGAATTAACTATGGCTACACCTTC. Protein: CASRRAGLGINYGYTF.

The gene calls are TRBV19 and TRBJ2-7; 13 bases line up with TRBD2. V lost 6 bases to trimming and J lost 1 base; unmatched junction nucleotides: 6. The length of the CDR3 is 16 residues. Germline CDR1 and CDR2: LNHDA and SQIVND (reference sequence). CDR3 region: CASSPRTSGGSYEQYF. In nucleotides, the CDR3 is TGTGCCAGTAGCCCCAGGACTAGCGGGGGTTCCTACGAGCAGTACTTC.

In DNA form, the CDR3 reads TGTGCCAGCAGTACGGGTTCGAGGACTGAAGCTTTCTTT. Its protein product is CASSTGSRTEAFF. V and J are TRBV28 and TRBJ1-1, with D hard to call. Germline CDR1 and CDR2: MDHEN and SYDVKM. The CDR3 consists of 13 residues. V was cut by 5 bases and J by 5 bases, with 12 bases left in between.